The clone carrying this T cell receptor beta chain has a count of ten or more. The data were obtained in a study of regulatory T cells in long-lasting Graves disease. Background on the study: Graves' patients, newly diagnosed, had taken antithyroid drugs under 3 months.

Arm-PCR of CDR3 regions and iRepertoire HTBI primers were used to build TCR beta libraries. Via MiXCR, TCRdb re-called the multiplex PCR reads, giving one row per CDR3 protein. Of about 500,000 distinct CDR3 sequences listed, 12% were seen once; the top ten hold more than 8%. Time point noted: newly diagnosed GD, antithyroid drugs for less than 3 months. After RNA was extracted from PBMCs, the TCR library was made from it. J was trimmed by 9 bases and V by 3 bases; bases with no gene match: 8. CDR3 size: 16 residues. The germline V gene has CDR1 SGHTA and CDR2 FQGNSA. This sample was also put to use in a study of T cells in Graves' hyperthyroidism and ophthalmopathy. That investigation notes: Lactation, pregnancy, other autoimmune disease or uncontrolled infection led to exclusion of patients. The HTBI primer set drove a first-round RT-PCR of the TCR CDR3.

The chain carries TRBV7-2 and TRBJ2-1, with 13 bases matching TRBD2. Material: peripheral blood mononuclear cells (PBMCs), obtained at new diagnosis, from a patient treated with antithyroid drugs. The receptor's source is a woman aged 25 to 39 with Graves disease. The CDR3 DNA reads as TGTGCCAGCAGCTTCCGGACTAGCGGGAGATTGAGTGAGCAGTTCTTC. Its protein is CASSFRTSGRLSEQFF.